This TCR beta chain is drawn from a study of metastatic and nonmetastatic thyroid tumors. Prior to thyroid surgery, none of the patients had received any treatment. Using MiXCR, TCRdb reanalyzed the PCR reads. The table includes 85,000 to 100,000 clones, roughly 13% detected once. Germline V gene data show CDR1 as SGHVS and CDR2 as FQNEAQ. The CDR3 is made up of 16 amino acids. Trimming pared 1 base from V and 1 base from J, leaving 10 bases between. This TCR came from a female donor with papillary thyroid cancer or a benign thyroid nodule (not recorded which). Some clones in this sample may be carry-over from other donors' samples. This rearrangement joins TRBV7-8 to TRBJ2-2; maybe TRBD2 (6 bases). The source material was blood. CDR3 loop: CASSLVRLGNTGELFF. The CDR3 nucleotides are TGTGCCAGCAGCTTAGTCAGACTAGGGAACACCGGGGAGCTGTTTTTT.